These 22 T cell receptor beta chains were sequenced from one sample in a study of regulatory T cells in long-lasting Graves disease. Sample time point: newly diagnosed GD, antithyroid drugs for less than 3 months. Isolated PBMC RNA provided the starting material for the TCR library. HTBI primers from iRepertoire and Arm-PCR of CDR3 regions yielded the TCR beta libraries. Using its own MiXCR run on the multiplex PCR reads, TCRdb lists one record per CDR3 protein. The sample lists 350,000 to 400,000 distinct CDR3 sequences, around 15% occurring once. This sample also belongs to another study, concerning T cells in Graves' hyperthyroidism and ophthalmopathy.

The input for sequencing was peripheral blood mononuclear cells (PBMCs), taken at new diagnosis, from a patient treated with antithyroid drugs. The receptors originated from a woman aged 18-29 years with Graves disease.

This clonotype was observed many times. The V gene is TRBV27, the J gene TRBJ2-2, with TRBD1 matching 9 bases. The CDR3 extends over 14 amino acids. In germline, CDR1 is MNHEY, CDR2 SMNVEV (reference sequence). J lost 8 bases, V lost 5 bases, and 6 bases had no gene match. In DNA, the CDR3 is TGTGCCAGCAGTCCCGGGACAGGGTCAGGGGAGCTGTTTTTT. Residues: CASSPGTGSGELFF.

This chain links TRBV5-1 with TRBJ1-5; D gene uncertain. The CDR3 is 14 amino acids. The V gene lost 4 bases and the J gene lost 5 bases, with 13 bases spanning the gap. Germline lookup yields CDR1 SGHRS and CDR2 YFSETQ. In DNA form, the CDR3 reads TGCGCCAGCAGCCAGGTCAGCGGGGATCAGCCCCAGCATTTT. It yields the protein CASSQVSGDQPQHF.

This clonotype was seen more than once but under ten times. The chain carries TRBV6-1 and TRBJ1-4, with D perhaps matching TRBD1 (5 bases). V lost 2 bases to trimming and J lost 7 bases, with 14 bases between them. CDR3 length: 15 residues. Germline-derived CDR1 and CDR2 are MNHNS and SASEGT. CDR3 amino acids: CASSEWGPGGEKLFF. The CDR3 DNA reads TGTGCCAGCAGTGAATGGGGCCCAGGCGGTGAAAAACTGTTTTTT.

As to this clonotype: Only one base separates this from a far larger clonotype, so it likely reflects a read error. The rearrangement links TRBV2 to TRBJ2-4, with a tentative D call TRBD2 (5 bases). The closer fit of TRBJ2-7 to the DNA end suggests the J call may be wrong. CDR3 size: 13 residues. CDR1 SNHLY and CDR2 FYNNEI come from the germline V gene. The CDR3 nucleotides are TGTGCCAGCAGTGTGACGGGGAACTCCGAGCAGTACTTC. This codes for CASSVTGNSEQYF.

This clonotype has ten or more counts. The genes are TRBV7-3 and TRBJ2-2; D unclear. The CDR3 covers 12 residues. Per germline, CDR1 SGHTA and CDR2 FQGTGA. V was cut by 5 bases and J by 0 bases, with 1 base left in between. The CDR3 protein is CASSTNTGELFF. CDR3 in DNA: TGTGCCAGCAGCACGAACACCGGGGAGCTGTTTTTT.

This clonotype was detected ten times or more. The CDR3 is CASSLGTGGADTQYF. CDR3 nucleotides: TGTGCCAGCAGTTTGGGGACAGGGGGAGCAGATACGCAGTATTTT. The rearrangement uses TRBV12-3 or TRBV12-4 and TRBJ2-3, with 11 bases lining up with TRBD1. The CDR3 consists of 15 residues. The V segment lost 3 bases and the J segment 4 bases; nucleotides outside the gene matches: 3.

Concerning this clonotype: A much larger clone differs from this one at a single base, so this may be a read error. The CDR3 region is CASSPLDKSTEAFF. In DNA, the CDR3 is TGTGCCAGCAGCCCCTTAGACAAGAGCACTGAAGCTTTCTTT. This chain uses TRBV7-2 with TRBJ2-3, with no clear D. Near its end, the DNA agrees better with TRBJ1-1, so the J call may be wrong. Per the germline V gene, CDR1 is SGHTA and CDR2 is FQGNSA. The CDR3 is 14 amino acids.

V usage is TRBV7-2 and J usage is TRBJ2-7; D ambiguous. Deletions cut 1 base from V and 3 bases from J, with 16 bases between. Germline-derived CDR1 and CDR2 are SGHTA and FQGNSA. CDR3 size: 16 residues. The CDR3 DNA reads as TGTGCCAGCAGCTTAGTTGTGCCTTCCACCATCTACGAGCAGTACTTC. Translation gives CASSLVVPSTIYEQYF.

In regard to this clonotype: A much larger clone differs by one base, so this may be a read error. The chain employs TRBV20-1 and TRBJ2-3, with 9 nucleotides matching TRBD2. Germline CDR1 DFQATT, CDR2 SNEGSKA (reference sequence). The CDR3 runs to 13 residues. Trimming at V came to 6 bases and at J to 3 bases, leaving 4 bases not matched to a gene. The CDR3 reads CSAAGGLTDTQYF. CDR3 bases: TGCAGTGCGGCGGGGGGGCTAACAGATACGCAGTATTTT.

V is TRBV2 and J is TRBJ2-3; weak D call: TRBD2 (6 bases). The ends were cut back, 8 bases at V and 2 bases at J, with 23 bases in the middle. This CDR3 region has 17 residues. The germline V gene encodes CDR1 SNHLY and CDR2 FYNNEI. The CDR3 nucleotides are TGTGCCAGCGCCGGGACTTTCAACCCCCGGTCCACAGATACGCAGTATTTT. Its protein is CASAGTFNPRSTDTQYF.

This chain uses TRBV30 with TRBJ2-3, with TRBD2 matching 10 bases. Germline V lookup: CDR1 GTSNPN, CDR2 SVGIG (reference sequence). Trimming cost V 1 base and J 5 bases; bases outside gene matches: 6. The CDR3 is made up of 15 amino acids. CDR3 sequence: CAWSGGGLAEDTQYF. CDR3 sequence (DNA): TGTGCCTGGAGTGGAGGAGGACTAGCGGAAGATACGCAGTATTTT.

Ten or more counts support this clonotype. This chain links TRBV3-1 with TRBJ2-3, with 10 bases fitting TRBD2. Per germline, CDR1 LGHDT and CDR2 YNNKEL (reference sequence). The CDR3 totals 14 residues. The ends lost 6 bases at V and 4 bases at J; junction bases unmatched: 4. The CDR3 nucleotides are TGTGCCAGCAGTCTCACTAGCGGGGCAGATACGCAGTATTTT. This gives the protein CASSLTSGADTQYF.

V and J are TRBV19 and TRBJ1-5; D uncertain. Per the germline V gene, CDR1 is LNHDA and CDR2 is SQIVND (reference sequence). V lost 5 bases and J 5 bases, leaving 19 bases between the germline ends. This CDR3 has 16 amino acids. The CDR3 DNA is TGTGCCAGTAGTCCTCCATTTTCTGGGGTTGATCAGCCCCAGCATTTT. Protein: CASSPPFSGVDQPQHF.

The sample holds many counts of this clonotype. One junction end does not reproduce the germline sequence, and a read error may be involved. The chain has TRBV6-1 and TRBJ2-1, with 8 bases lining up with TRBD2. The germline V gene has CDR1 MNHNS and CDR2 SASEGT. The CDR3 sequence is 11 residues long. CDR3: CASRGTRQSIF. For the CDR3, the DNA is TGTGCCAGCAGAGGGACTAGGCAATCGATCTTC.

The sample holds many counts of this clonotype. V is TRBV29-1 and J is TRBJ2-3; 8 bases are a match to TRBD2. Germline-derived CDR1 and CDR2 are SQVTM and ANQGSEA. Trimming at V came to 5 bases and at J to 5 bases, leaving 15 bases not matched to a gene. This CDR3 is built from 16 residues. CDR3 nucleotides: TGCAGCGTTTCCTTCTCCAGCGGGGGTGGAGGAGATACGCAGTATTTT. This encodes CSVSFSSGGGGDTQYF.

In its sample, this clonotype was seen many times. The V and J genes are TRBV27 and TRBJ1-1, with D unresolved. Deletions cut 2 bases from V and 7 bases from J, with 11 bases between. Germline V CDR1 and CDR2: MNHEY, SMNVEV (reference sequence). This CDR3 contains 13 residues. CDR3 sequence reads: CASSLGQIGEAFF. CDR3 coding DNA: TGTGCCAGCAGTTTAGGGCAGATCGGTGAAGCTTTCTTT.

This clonotype was seen at least ten times. This chain links TRBV28 with TRBJ1-1; no clear D gene. Germline V lookup: CDR1 MDHEN, CDR2 SYDVKM. V lost 5 bases to trimming and J lost 5 bases, with 12 bases between them. This CDR3 has 13 amino acids. The CDR3 DNA follows: TGTGCCAGCAGTCGGACGGCGATTACTGAAGCTTTCTTT. This encodes CASSRTAITEAFF.

This clonotype has ten or more counts. The genes are TRBV29-1 and TRBJ2-2, with 9 nucleotides matching TRBD2. Trimming took 4 bases from V and 0 from J; bases not matched to a gene: 6. CDR3 length: 16 residues. From germline, CDR1 is SQVTM and CDR2 ANQGSEA. CDR3 in DNA: TGCAGCGTTGGGGCTAGCGGGACCTCGAACACCGGGGAGCTGTTTTTT. Protein: CSVGASGTSNTGELFF.

The gene calls are TRBV19 and TRBJ1-2; 7 bases match TRBD1. CDR1 and CDR2 from the germline V gene are LNHDA and SQIVND (reference sequence). The CDR3 sequence is 16 residues long. J gave up 4 bases and V 7 bases, and 15 bases lay outside the gene matches. CDR3 in amino acids: CASILSSGTAFYGYTF. The CDR3, as DNA: TGTGCCAGTATATTGAGCTCCGGGACAGCCTTCTATGGCTACACCTTC.

Many counts were recorded for this clonotype. The V call is TRBV6-2 or TRBV6-3, the J call TRBJ1-1, with TRBD1 as a possible D gene (6 bases). The CDR3 runs 14 residues. Germline V gene sequence: CDR1 MNHEY, CDR2 SVGEGT. V was pared by 5 bases and J by 6 bases, with 16 bases between. CDR3 nucleotide sequence: TGTGCCAGCAGTGAACTATCAGGGGTTTCTGAAGCTTTCTTT. This codes for CASSELSGVSEAFF.

This clonotype was counted ten times or more. The J gene is TRBJ1-6, the V gene TRBV27; D gene unclear. The CDR3 has 15 amino acids. CDR1 and CDR2 (germline): MNHEY, SMNVEV (reference sequence). V was clipped by 8 bases and J by 3 bases, with 14 bases between them. The CDR3 sequence is CASLPRAIYNSPLHF. The CDR3 DNA reads as TGTGCCAGCCTACCCCGGGCCATCTATAATTCACCCCTCCACTTT.

The chain combines TRBV14 with TRBJ2-2; D is uncertain. CDR3 size: 15 residues. The germline V gene encodes CDR1 SGHDN and CDR2 FVKESK. V lost 4 bases, J lost 2 bases, and 11 bases lay in between. CDR3 DNA sequence: TGTGCCAGCAGCCCCTGGGCCCTTAACACCGGGGAGCTGTTTTTT. It translates to CASSPWALNTGELFF.